The rows below give T cell receptor beta chains drawn from one sample of a study of blood T cell repertoires in COVID-19. The assay was immunoSEQ multiplex PCR, and TCRdb's table has in-frame clones only and misses some. The repertoire holds about 170,000 clones, with 85% to 90% as singletons. Source material: peripheral blood. These receptors came from a woman aged 55-70 years with COVID-19, enrolled during active disease. Each CDR3 is given with its conserved first and last residue. D genes are given only for firm matches. Only part of the rows carry a size: once, few, many, or a class if the clone is expanded.

V gene: TRBV6-2/TRBV6-3
J gene: TRBJ2-7
CDR3 length: 14
D gene: NA
clone size: NA
CDR3 DNA: TGTGCCAGCAGTTATTCCAGGGGTAGGGGCGAGCAGTACTTC
CDR3 protein: CASSYSRGRGEQYF

V gene: TRBV7-9
J gene: TRBJ1-6
CDR3 length: 17
D gene: NA
clone size: once
CDR3 DNA: TGTGCCAGCAGCTTACGGGCGGGGAGCTCCTATAATTCACCCCTCCACTTT
CDR3 protein: CASSLRAGSSYNSPLHF

V gene: TRBV7-2
J gene: TRBJ1-2
CDR3 length: 15
D gene: TRBD1
clone size: NA
CDR3 DNA: TGTGCCAGCAGCTCGTCCGGGACAGGGGCCTATGGCTACACCTTC
CDR3 protein: CASSSSGTGAYGYTF

V gene: TRBV7-9
J gene: TRBJ1-4
CDR3 length: 17
D gene: TRBD1
clone size: NA
CDR3 DNA: TGTGCCAGCAGCGCGGGACAGGGTGAATTCTCTAATGAAAAACTGTTTTTT
CDR3 protein: CASSAGQGEFSNEKLFF

V gene: TRBV11-2
J gene: TRBJ2-7
CDR3 length: 15
D gene: TRBD2
clone size: NA
CDR3 DNA: TGTGCCAGCAGCTTAACCGGGGGGATGGACTACGAGCAGTACTTC
CDR3 protein: CASSLTGGMDYEQYF

V gene: TRBV19
J gene: TRBJ2-5
CDR3 length: 15
D gene: TRBD2
clone size: once
CDR3 DNA: TGTGCCAGTTCCGGCGGGAGGGGCCTACAAGAGACCCAGTACTTC
CDR3 protein: CASSGGRGLQETQYF

V gene: TRBV9
J gene: TRBJ1-2
CDR3 length: 16
D gene: NA
clone size: NA
CDR3 DNA: TGTGCCAGCAGCGCGAATCCTTCTAAACCGGGCTATGGCTACACCTTC
CDR3 protein: CASSANPSKPGYGYTF

V gene: TRBV6-5
J gene: TRBJ2-7
CDR3 length: 14
D gene: TRBD1
clone size: few
CDR3 DNA: TGTGCCAGCAGGGGACAGCCCACCACCGGCGAGCAGTACTTC
CDR3 protein: CASRGQPTTGEQYF

V gene: TRBV11-3
J gene: TRBJ2-3
CDR3 length: 16
D gene: TRBD2
clone size: NA
CDR3 DNA: TGTGCCAGCAGCTTAGGAACTAGCGGACCTCGTAGTACGCAGTATTTT
CDR3 protein: CASSLGTSGPRSTQYF

V gene: TRBV2
J gene: TRBJ2-1
CDR3 length: 12
D gene: NA
clone size: NA
CDR3 DNA: TGTGCCAGCAGTGTAGGGGTCGATGAGCAGTTCTTC
CDR3 protein: CASSVGVDEQFF

V gene: TRBV6-1
J gene: TRBJ2-1
CDR3 length: 16
D gene: TRBD1
clone size: NA
CDR3 DNA: TGTGCCAGCAGTGAATTGACAGGGGCCACCTACAATGAGCAGTTCTTC
CDR3 protein: CASSELTGATYNEQFF

V gene: TRBV7-2
J gene: TRBJ1-1
CDR3 length: 14
D gene: NA
clone size: NA
CDR3 DNA: TGTGCCAGCAGCTCAGGCAGGGGTACCACTGAAGCTTTCTTT
CDR3 protein: CASSSGRGTTEAFF

V gene: TRBV6-2/TRBV6-3
J gene: TRBJ1-2
CDR3 length: 18
D gene: NA
clone size: NA
CDR3 DNA: TGTGCCAGCAGTTACTCGAGAAGGTCAAGGCTCGCGGACTATGGCTACACCTTC
CDR3 protein: CASSYSRRSRLADYGYTF

V gene: TRBV7-7
J gene: TRBJ2-1
CDR3 length: 13
D gene: NA
clone size: NA
CDR3 DNA: TGTGCTAGCAGCCGCGCCCAGGGCGGTGAGCAGTTCTTC
CDR3 protein: CASSRAQGGEQFF

V gene: TRBV19
J gene: TRBJ1-5
CDR3 length: 14
D gene: NA
clone size: NA
CDR3 DNA: TGTGCCAGTAGTGCGGACAGTAGCAATCAGCCCCAGCATTTT
CDR3 protein: CASSADSSNQPQHF

V gene: TRBV24-1
J gene: TRBJ2-3
CDR3 length: 16
D gene: NA
clone size: NA
CDR3 DNA: TGTGCCACCAGTGATTTAGGGAGTGGGAGTAGGGATACGCAGTATTTT
CDR3 protein: CATSDLGSGSRDTQYF

V gene: TRBV11-2
J gene: TRBJ2-1
CDR3 length: 13
D gene: NA
clone size: NA
CDR3 DNA: TGTGCCAGCAGCCTGGGGGGTTACAATGAGCAGTTCTTC
CDR3 protein: CASSLGGYNEQFF

V gene: TRBV6-5
J gene: TRBJ2-2
CDR3 length: 14
D gene: NA
clone size: NA
CDR3 DNA: TGTGCCAGCAGCCCAGGGGCGAACACCGGGGAGCTGTTTTTT
CDR3 protein: CASSPGANTGELFF

V gene: TRBV29-1
J gene: TRBJ1-2
CDR3 length: 15
D gene: NA
clone size: NA
CDR3 DNA: TGCAGCGTTGCACCTGAGAGGGCGCTTCTCTATGGCTACACCTTC
CDR3 protein: CSVAPERALLYGYTF

V gene: TRBV5-1
J gene: TRBJ1-2
CDR3 length: 14
D gene: TRBD1
clone size: once
CDR3 DNA: TGCGCCAGCAGCGCGACAGGGACAAACTATGGCTACACCTTC
CDR3 protein: CASSATGTNYGYTF

V gene: TRBV24-1
J gene: TRBJ1-2
CDR3 length: 14
D gene: NA
clone size: once
CDR3 DNA: TGTGCCACCAGTGATTTGGTACGAGACTATGGCTACACCTTC
CDR3 protein: CATSDLVRDYGYTF

V gene: TRBV6-5
J gene: TRBJ2-3
CDR3 length: 14
D gene: NA
clone size: NA
CDR3 DNA: TGTGCCAGCAGCCGGACAGTAGCCGCAGATACGCAGTATTTT
CDR3 protein: CASSRTVAADTQYF

V gene: TRBV6-5
J gene: TRBJ2-7
CDR3 length: 16
D gene: TRBD2
clone size: NA
CDR3 DNA: TGTGCCAGCAGTTCACCGGGACTAGCGGGATCCTACGAGCAGTACTTC
CDR3 protein: CASSSPGLAGSYEQYF

V gene: TRBV14
J gene: TRBJ2-7
CDR3 length: 16
D gene: TRBD1
clone size: NA
CDR3 DNA: TGTGCCAGCAGCCAAGATGCTGGGACAGGGTCGGGGGAGCAGTACTTC
CDR3 protein: CASSQDAGTGSGEQYF

V gene: TRBV5-5
J gene: TRBJ1-1
CDR3 length: 15
D gene: NA
clone size: NA
CDR3 DNA: TGTGCCAGCAGCTTGAATAGGTCTCCGGGGGCTGAAGCTTTCTTT
CDR3 protein: CASSLNRSPGAEAFF

V gene: TRBV4-3
J gene: TRBJ2-7
CDR3 length: 17
D gene: TRBD2
clone size: NA
CDR3 DNA: TGCGCCAGCAGCCAAGATATAGGACTAGCGGGAGGGAACGAGCAGTACTTC
CDR3 protein: CASSQDIGLAGGNEQYF

V gene: TRBV6-5
J gene: TRBJ2-5
CDR3 length: 15
D gene: TRBD1
clone size: once
CDR3 DNA: TGTGCCAGCAGTCACCGGACAGGGGGCGCCGAGACCCAGTACTTC
CDR3 protein: CASSHRTGGAETQYF

V gene: TRBV18
J gene: TRBJ2-1
CDR3 length: 13
D gene: NA
clone size: NA
CDR3 DNA: TGTGCCAGCTCACCCGTTAGCGGCAATGAGCAGTTCTTC
CDR3 protein: CASSPVSGNEQFF

V gene: TRBV19
J gene: TRBJ1-1
CDR3 length: 12
D gene: TRBD1
clone size: NA
CDR3 DNA: TGTGCCAGTAGCGGGACAGACGCTGAAGCTTTCTTT
CDR3 protein: CASSGTDAEAFF

V gene: TRBV7-3
J gene: TRBJ2-3
CDR3 length: 15
D gene: TRBD2
clone size: NA
CDR3 DNA: TGTGCCAGCAGCTTAGCGGGAGGCTCCACAGATACGCAGTATTTT
CDR3 protein: CASSLAGGSTDTQYF

V gene: TRBV24-1
J gene: TRBJ1-2
CDR3 length: 12
D gene: TRBD1
clone size: NA
CDR3 DNA: TGTGCCACCAGTGATCTACAGGGGCCTCGACACTTC
CDR3 protein: CATSDLQGPRHF

V gene: TRBV28
J gene: TRBJ1-5
CDR3 length: 12
D gene: NA
clone size: NA
CDR3 DNA: TGTGCCAGCAGTTTACTAGGACAGCCCCAGCATTTT
CDR3 protein: CASSLLGQPQHF

V gene: TRBV2
J gene: TRBJ2-2
CDR3 length: 15
D gene: TRBD2
clone size: NA
CDR3 DNA: TGTGCCAGCAGTCGCCTAGCGGCGAACACCGGGGAGCTGTTTTTT
CDR3 protein: CASSRLAANTGELFF

V gene: TRBV7-8
J gene: TRBJ2-7
CDR3 length: 13
D gene: TRBD1
clone size: NA
CDR3 DNA: TGTGCCAGCAGCCTGGGACAGGGGGGGCCGCAGTACTTC
CDR3 protein: CASSLGQGGPQYF

V gene: TRBV12-5
J gene: TRBJ2-5
CDR3 length: 14
D gene: NA
clone size: once
CDR3 DNA: TGTGCTAGTGGTTCCGGCAGGGATTTGGAGACCCAGTACTTC
CDR3 protein: CASGSGRDLETQYF

V gene: TRBV7-9
J gene: TRBJ1-2
CDR3 length: 14
D gene: NA
clone size: NA
CDR3 DNA: TGTGCCAGCAGCTTAGATTCGGGTTCTAATGGCTACACCTTC
CDR3 protein: CASSLDSGSNGYTF

V gene: TRBV10-3
J gene: TRBJ1-2
CDR3 length: 14
D gene: NA
clone size: NA
CDR3 DNA: TGTGCCATCAGTGTCTCCGGGACAACCTATGGCTACACCTTC
CDR3 protein: CAISVSGTTYGYTF

V gene: TRBV5-6
J gene: TRBJ1-5
CDR3 length: 13
D gene: NA
clone size: NA
CDR3 DNA: TGTGCCAGCAGCTCACAGGGATTTCAGCCCCAGCATTTT
CDR3 protein: CASSSQGFQPQHF

V gene: TRBV6-5
J gene: TRBJ1-2
CDR3 length: 14
D gene: NA
clone size: NA
CDR3 DNA: TGTGCCAGCAGTTATACTGAGCCTTACGCTGGCTACACCTTC
CDR3 protein: CASSYTEPYAGYTF

V gene: TRBV12-3/TRBV12-4
J gene: TRBJ1-2
CDR3 length: 13
D gene: NA
clone size: NA
CDR3 DNA: TGTGCCAGCAGTTTCAGGCAGGGGTATGGCTACACCTTC
CDR3 protein: CASSFRQGYGYTF

V gene: TRBV2
J gene: TRBJ1-2
CDR3 length: 16
D gene: NA
clone size: few
CDR3 DNA: TGTGCCAGCATGAGACAGGATGTGGGGGTGAGCTATGGCTACACCTTC
CDR3 protein: CASMRQDVGVSYGYTF

V gene: TRBV9
J gene: TRBJ2-7
CDR3 length: 14
D gene: NA
clone size: NA
CDR3 DNA: TGTGCCAGCAGCTATAGTCCAGGGGTCGCCGAGCAGTACTTC
CDR3 protein: CASSYSPGVAEQYF

V gene: TRBV7-2
J gene: TRBJ2-7
CDR3 length: 14
D gene: NA
clone size: once
CDR3 DNA: TGTGCCAGCAGCTTACAGTCGGAGACCTACGAGCAGTACTTC
CDR3 protein: CASSLQSETYEQYF

V gene: TRBV19
J gene: TRBJ1-5
CDR3 length: 14
D gene: NA
clone size: NA
CDR3 DNA: TGTGCCAGTAGTCTTCGGGTGACCAATCAGCCCCAGCATTTT
CDR3 protein: CASSLRVTNQPQHF

V gene: TRBV18
J gene: TRBJ1-1
CDR3 length: 13
D gene: NA
clone size: NA
CDR3 DNA: TGTGCCAGCTCACCAAAGCCGGACATTGAAGCTTTCTTT
CDR3 protein: CASSPKPDIEAFF

V gene: TRBV12-3/TRBV12-4
J gene: TRBJ2-7
CDR3 length: 13
D gene: NA
clone size: NA
CDR3 DNA: TGTGCCAGCAGTTTCGCCAGGGGCTCCGAGCAGTACTTC
CDR3 protein: CASSFARGSEQYF

V gene: TRBV27
J gene: TRBJ2-6
CDR3 length: 15
D gene: NA
clone size: NA
CDR3 DNA: TGTGCCAGCAGTTTAACCAGCTCTGGGGCCAACGTCCTGACTTTC
CDR3 protein: CASSLTSSGANVLTF

V gene: TRBV10-3
J gene: TRBJ2-7
CDR3 length: 13
D gene: NA
clone size: NA
CDR3 DNA: TGTGCCATCAGTGAGCCAGGTTACGACGAGCAGTACTTC
CDR3 protein: CAISEPGYDEQYF

V gene: TRBV19
J gene: TRBJ2-2
CDR3 length: 14
D gene: TRBD1
clone size: few
CDR3 DNA: TGTGCCAGTACGACAGGGGGGAACACCGGGGAGCTGTTTTTT
CDR3 protein: CASTTGGNTGELFF

V gene: TRBV19
J gene: TRBJ2-3
CDR3 length: 12
D gene: NA
clone size: once
CDR3 DNA: TGTGCCAGTAGTTCTTCCGGAGATACGCAGTATTTT
CDR3 protein: CASSSSGDTQYF

V gene: TRBV6-5
J gene: TRBJ1-1
CDR3 length: 14
D gene: TRBD1
clone size: once
CDR3 DNA: TGTGCCAGCAGTCCCCAGACAGGGGGGACTGAAGCTTTCTTT
CDR3 protein: CASSPQTGGTEAFF

V gene: TRBV6-5
J gene: TRBJ2-5
CDR3 length: 16
D gene: NA
clone size: NA
CDR3 DNA: TGTGCCAGCAGTTACTCCAGGGTCGGACGAAGAGAGACCCAGTACTTC
CDR3 protein: CASSYSRVGRRETQYF

V gene: TRBV4-3
J gene: TRBJ2-6
CDR3 length: 17
D gene: NA
clone size: NA
CDR3 DNA: TGCGCCAGCAGCCAAATAACAGGGAACTCTGGGGCCAACGTCCTGACTTTC
CDR3 protein: CASSQITGNSGANVLTF

V gene: TRBV19
J gene: TRBJ2-7
CDR3 length: 13
D gene: NA
clone size: NA
CDR3 DNA: TGTGCCAGTAGTATAGATCGCGGGCGAGAGCAGTACTTC
CDR3 protein: CASSIDRGREQYF

V gene: TRBV7-2
J gene: TRBJ1-5
CDR3 length: 14
D gene: TRBD1
clone size: once
CDR3 DNA: TGTGCCAGCAGCCACAGGGGGCCGTCACAAGCCCAGCATTTT
CDR3 protein: CASSHRGPSQAQHF

V gene: TRBV7-2
J gene: TRBJ2-1
CDR3 length: 20
D gene: TRBD2
clone size: NA
CDR3 DNA: TGTGCCAGCAGCTTAGCGGGGAGGGCTAGCGGGAGTCGCGCCTACAATGAGCAGTTCTTC
CDR3 protein: CASSLAGRASGSRAYNEQFF

V gene: TRBV20-1
J gene: TRBJ1-1
CDR3 length: 11
D gene: NA
clone size: NA
CDR3 DNA: TGCAGTAGAACACAGAACACTGAAGCTTTCTTT
CDR3 protein: CSRTQNTEAFF

V gene: TRBV10-2
J gene: TRBJ1-2
CDR3 length: 12
D gene: TRBD1
clone size: NA
CDR3 DNA: TGCGCCACCATACAGGGGGCTGATGGCTACACCTTC
CDR3 protein: CATIQGADGYTF

V gene: TRBV11-3
J gene: TRBJ2-7
CDR3 length: 17
D gene: TRBD2
clone size: NA
CDR3 DNA: TGTGCCAGCAGCTTAGAGTTTCCTAGCGGGAGCTCCTACGAGCAGTACTTC
CDR3 protein: CASSLEFPSGSSYEQYF